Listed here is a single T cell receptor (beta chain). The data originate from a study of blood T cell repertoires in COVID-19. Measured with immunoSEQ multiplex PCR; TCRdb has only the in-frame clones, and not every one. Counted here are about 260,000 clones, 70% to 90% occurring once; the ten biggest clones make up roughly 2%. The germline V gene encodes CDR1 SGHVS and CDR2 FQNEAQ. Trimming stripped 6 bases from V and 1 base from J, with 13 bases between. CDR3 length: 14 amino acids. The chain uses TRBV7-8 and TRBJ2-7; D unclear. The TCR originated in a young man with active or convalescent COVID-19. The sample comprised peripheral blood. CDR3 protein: CASSPMGASYEQYF. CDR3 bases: TGTGCCAGCAGTCCCATGGGCGCATCCTACGAGCAGTACTTC.